The T cell receptor (beta chain) described here comes from a study of CD8+ T cells in alopecia areata. Study-wide points: The study found higher clonality in lesional than normal scalp, especially in alopecia totalis/universalis. In scalp, tofacitinib significantly decreased clonality and expanded CD8+ clones among the top 100.

With regard to this clone: Its antigen is unknown.

cDNA serving as the sequencing template came from extracted, reverse transcribed RNA. Libraries were prepared by immunoSEQ multiplex PCR; TCRdb keeps only in-frame clonotypes and omits some of them. The sample lists under 25,000 clones, 50% to 60% occurring once. Described treatment: oral pan-JAK inhibitor, 5-10 mg twice daily. Lesional scalp tissue (obtained by punch biopsy) and peripheral blood were collected from alopecia areata patients. Sequences were derived from skin, sampled at week 4, from a patient treated with tofacitinib. This sequence originates from a human donor with alopecia areata.

The chain's CDR3 is CASSQASYWGRDYGYTF. The CDR3 DNA sequence: TGTGCCAGCAGCCAAGCAAGCTACTGGGGCAGGGACTATGGCTACACCTTC. V and J are TRBV14 and TRBJ1-2; D may be TRBD1 (5 bases). The germline gives CDR1 SGHDN, CDR2 FVKESK. Trimming cost V 1 base and J 3 bases, with 18 bases left between them. There are 17 residues in the CDR3.